This entry lists 16 T cell receptor beta chains sequenced from one sample in a study of blood T cells in healthy people across ages. Then a second PCR, running roughly 7 to 11 cycles, was carried out with a sample-barcoded 5' primer and a J-beta primer mix. TCRdb fed the 5' RACE reads into MiXCR, producing one record per CDR3 protein. The profile shows approximately 850,000 distinct CDR3 sequences, about 62% of them singletons. Input material: blood. All receptors come from a man between 25 and 39 years old in good health.

As regards this clonotype: A single base separates this from a much larger clone, so it may be a read error. The chain employs TRBV7-9 and TRBJ1-1; D ambiguous. This CDR3 spans 16 amino acids. The germline gives CDR1 SEHNR, CDR2 FQNEAQ (reference sequence). CDR3 bases: TGTGCCAGCAGCCTCAGCCTGACCCTCATGAACACTGGAGCTTTCTTT. It translates to CASSLSLTLMNTGAFF.

This clonotype was recorded once. V and J are TRBV20-1 and TRBJ2-7; TRBD2 might be the D (6 bases). The CDR3 runs to 14 residues. Germline V gives CDR1 DFQATT, CDR2 SNEGSKA (reference sequence). V lost 6 bases and J lost 2, with 17 bases in between. The CDR3 reads CSALGGRSAYEQYF. CDR3 coding DNA: TGCAGTGCCCTAGGAGGGCGTTCGGCCTACGAGCAGTACTTC.

This chain connects TRBV28 to TRBJ2-7, with 9 bases matching TRBD1. Germline V gene sequence: CDR1 MDHEN, CDR2 SYDVKM. V dropped 6 bases and J dropped 0; count of bases not matched to a gene: 15. The length of the CDR3 is 18 residues. CDR3: CASSPRGDRVYSSYEQYF. For the CDR3, the DNA is TGTGCCAGCAGCCCCCGGGGGGACAGGGTCTATTCCTCCTACGAGCAGTACTTC.

This clonotype showed up many times. The chain uses TRBV29-1 and TRBJ1-5; perhaps TRBD1 as D (6 bases). The length of the CDR3 is 12 residues. Per germline, CDR1 SQVTM and CDR2 ANQGSEA. V was shortened by 4 bases and J by 10 bases, with 14 bases between the two germline ends. CDR3 protein: CSVGGGTGPQHF. The CDR3 DNA sequence: TGCAGCGTTGGAGGGGGGACCGGTCCCCAGCATTTT.

The J gene is TRBJ2-7, the V gene TRBV29-1, with 11 bases identical to TRBD2. CDR1 SQVTM and CDR2 ANQGSEA come from the germline V gene. Trimming took 1 base from V and 7 from J; bases not matched to a gene: 9. This CDR3 region has 15 residues. DNA for the CDR3: TGCAGCGTTGAAGTCCTAGCGGGAGGTTCACGGGAGCAGTACTTC. Translation gives CSVEVLAGGSREQYF.

This clonotype was counted a few times. CDR3 bases: TGTGCCAGCAGCCAAGGAGGCCTAGCGGGAGTAGATACGCAGTATTTT. It codes for CASSQGGLAGVDTQYF. The chain carries TRBV7-3 and TRBJ2-3; 10 bases are shared with TRBD2. CDR1 is SGHTA and CDR2 is FQGTGA in the germline V gene. Losses at the gene ends were 5 bases for V and 5 bases for J; bases not matched to a gene: 10. The CDR3 extends over 16 amino acids.

The chain couples TRBV20-1 to TRBJ1-3; no clear D gene. Trimming cost V 3 bases and J 1 base, with 4 bases left between them. CDR3 length: 12 residues. Looked up from germline, CDR1 is DFQATT and CDR2 is SNEGSKA (reference sequence). The CDR3 loop reads CSASESGNTIYF. CDR3 DNA sequence: TGCAGTGCTAGCGAATCTGGAAACACCATATATTTT.

The chain uses TRBV7-9 and TRBJ1-1; D is unresolved. CDR3 size: 12 residues. The germline V gene encodes CDR1 SEHNR and CDR2 FQNEAQ (reference sequence). V was shortened by 7 bases and J by 6 bases, with 12 bases between the two germline ends. The CDR3 loop reads CASTFPRAEAFF. CDR3 in DNA: TGTGCCAGCACCTTTCCACGGGCTGAAGCTTTCTTT.

The chain has TRBV30 and TRBJ2-3; D is unresolved. The CDR3 is 12 residues long. Germline loops: CDR1 GTSNPN, CDR2 SVGIG (reference sequence). V was clipped by 0 bases and J by 3 bases, with 4 bases between them. The CDR3: CAWSVQTDTQYF. CDR3 sequence (DNA): TGTGCCTGGAGTGTACAAACAGATACGCAGTATTTT. The complete variable domain, with remaining parts taken from reference TRBV30 and TRBJ2-3, reads SQTIHQWPATLVQPVGSPLSLECTVEGTSNPNLYWYRQAAGRGLQLLFYSVGIGQISSEVPQNLSASRPQDRQFILSSKKLLLSDSGFYLCAWSVQTDTQYFGPGTRLTVL.

The chain carries TRBV6-5 and TRBJ2-4; 7 positions agree with TRBD1. J gave up 13 bases and V 4 bases, and 4 bases lay outside the gene matches. Germline values: CDR1 MNHEY, CDR2 SVGAGI. CDR3 length: 11 residues. CDR3 in DNA: TGTGCCAGCAGTTCCTTGACAGGGCAGTACTTC. Residues: CASSSLTGQYF.

This clonotype has only a few counts. J is TRBJ2-7 and V is TRBV5-1; the D gene is possibly TRBD1 (6 bases). The germline V and J ends were trimmed by 2 bases and 3 bases, with 18 bases remaining between them. This CDR3 region has 16 residues. The germline V gene encodes CDR1 SGHRS and CDR2 YFSETQ. DNA for the CDR3: TGCGCCAGCAGCTTTTACAGGGAAAGTCAGATCTACGAGCAGTACTTC. Protein: CASSFYRESQIYEQYF. Using reference TRBV5-1 and TRBJ2-7 for the parts outside the CDR3, the full variable domain is KAGVTQTPRYLIKTRGQQVTLSCSPISGHRSVSWYQQTPGQGLQFLFEYFSETQRNKGNFPGRFSGRQFSNSRSEMNVSTLELGDSALYLCASSFYRESQIYEQYFGPGTRLTVT.

The chain employs TRBV29-1 and TRBJ1-1, with D possibly being TRBD1 (6 bases). With 4 bases removed from V and 2 bases from J, the gap between germline ends came to 11 bases. Germline CDR1 SQVTM, CDR2 ANQGSEA. CDR3 size: 13 residues. This CDR3 is CSVGTVLNTEAFF. The CDR3 DNA is TGCAGCGTTGGGACAGTCCTTAACACTGAAGCTTTCTTT.

This rearrangement joins TRBV12-3 or TRBV12-4 to TRBJ2-1; possible D gene TRBD2, 5 bases. CDR3 size: 15 residues. V lost 3 bases and J lost 2, with 11 bases in between. This CDR3 is CASSFASSPYNEQFF. CDR3 nucleotide sequence: TGTGCCAGCAGTTTTGCTAGCTCCCCCTACAATGAGCAGTTCTTC.

The sample holds a few counts of this clonotype. The chain has TRBV7-6 and TRBJ2-5; 11 positions match TRBD1. CDR1 is SGHVS, CDR2 FNYEAQ, per germline. V gave up 4 bases and J gave up 4 bases; unmatched junction bases: 5. The CDR3 is 15 residues long. The CDR3 DNA sequence: TGTGCCAGCAGCTGGACAGGGGGCGTTGGAGAGACCCAGTACTTC. It specifies CASSWTGGVGETQYF.

The genes are TRBV29-1 and TRBJ2-7, with TRBD2 matching 7 bases. The CDR3 spans 14 residues. CDR1 is SQVTM, CDR2 ANQGSEA, per germline. V trimming: 4 bases; J trimming: 0 bases; junction bases outside the gene matches: 6. CDR3 sequence reads: CSVVGRETSYEQYF. CDR3 nucleotides: TGCAGCGTTGTTGGGCGGGAGACCTCCTACGAGCAGTACTTC.

Only a few counts were recorded for this clonotype. V is TRBV29-1 and J is TRBJ1-2, with 10 positions matching TRBD1. The germline CDR1 and CDR2 sequences are SQVTM and ANQGSEA. There are 14 residues in the CDR3. The junction had 8 bases not matched to a gene; V was cut back by 6 bases and J by 4 bases. Written as DNA, the CDR3 is TGCAGCGTCCACGGACAGGGGGGGATCTATGGCTACACCTTC. As protein: CSVHGQGGIYGYTF.